This T cell receptor (beta chain) was identified in a study of blood T cell repertoires in COVID-19. At the level of the study: The analysed material was cDNA or gDNA that came from T cells, B-cell-depleted T cells, or PBMCs.

Enrolled through a virtual design, the participants were between about 18 and 100 years of age and came from 24 US areas. Participant reports of clinical history set cohort assignment. V trimming: 7 bases; J trimming: 6 bases; junction bases outside the gene matches: 8. The CDR3 covers 13 residues. The authors' processing: Counts of nucleated cells, estimated from reference gene primer amplification, were obtained. Generated by immunoSEQ multiplex PCR, the TCRdb table keeps only in-frame clones and is missing some. V, J and clone size reflect that table, while D and trimming were determined from the DNA. The table shows about 390,000 clones, with 80% to 90% occurring only once.

The chain is built from TRBV12-3 or TRBV12-4 and TRBJ1-1; 7 bases map to TRBD1. This TCR was sampled from a woman in her fifties or sixties who had recovered from COVID-19. Sequencing was performed on PBMCs or T cells enriched from blood (not recorded which). The CDR3 DNA reads TGTGCCAGCATCAGGGACAGTACCCCTGAAGCTTTCTTT. Translating gives CASIRDSTPEAFF.